These 17 T cell receptor beta chains came from one sample sequenced in a study of CD8 T cells in Susac syndrome. When the RNA was reverse transcribed, random hexamers were used with an input of about 0.5 to 1 ug. TCRdb analysed the immunoSEQ multiplex PCR reads with MiXCR anew, one entry per CDR3 protein. The sample includes 130,000 or so distinct CDR3 sequences, roughly 94% seen only once; the top ten take 0.095% to 0.1%. What was sequenced was CD4+ T cells from PBMCs. Receptors originate from a human donor in good health.

The gene calls are TRBV20-1 and TRBJ2-5; weak D call: TRBD1 (5 bases). The germline V gene encodes CDR1 DFQATT and CDR2 SNEGSKA (reference sequence). This CDR3 comprises 15 residues. V lost 4 bases to trimming and J lost 5 bases, with 20 bases between them. The CDR3 here is CSATLDTDMSETQYF. DNA of the CDR3: TGCAGTGCTACTCTGGACACGGATATGTCGGAGACCCAGTACTTC.

The rearrangement joins TRBV29-1 to TRBJ2-2; 7 bases align to TRBD2. This CDR3 has 14 residues. Germline CDR1 is SQVTM and CDR2 is ANQGSEA. The V gene end was trimmed by 6 bases and the J gene end by 6 bases; junction bases not matched to a gene: 10. In DNA form, the CDR3 reads TGCAGCGTAAGACGGGCGGGAGTAGCCGGGGAGCTGTTTTTT. Translated, it gives CSVRRAGVAGELFF.

V is TRBV12-5 and J is TRBJ2-2; the match to TRBD1 covers 11 bases. V lost 1 base to trimming and J lost 7 bases; unmatched junction nucleotides: 8. The length of the CDR3 is 17 residues. Germline loops: CDR1 LGHNT, CDR2 FRNRAP. Here the CDR3 reads CASGLEWTGGAVGELFF. The CDR3 bases are TGTGCTAGTGGTTTGGAGTGGACAGGGGGCGCGGTCGGGGAGCTGTTTTTT.

V is TRBV5-1 and J is TRBJ1-2; the match to TRBD1 covers 7 bases. The J segment lost 6 bases and the V segment lost 1 base, leaving 6 bases of the junction unmatched. CDR1 SGHRS and CDR2 YFSETQ come from the germline V gene. The CDR3 is 14 amino acids. CDR3 region: CASSLHRGVDGYTF. The CDR3 bases are TGCGCCAGCAGCTTGCACAGGGGAGTTGATGGCTACACCTTC.

The V gene is TRBV3-1, the J gene TRBJ2-5; D is perhaps TRBD2 (6 bases). CDR3 size: 16 residues. V gave up 2 bases and J gave up 5 bases, with 18 bases separating them. The germline gives CDR1 LGHDT, CDR2 YNNKEL (reference sequence). The CDR3 region is CASSQRSPAGSETQYF. In nucleotides, the CDR3 is TGTGCCAGCAGCCAACGATCCCCGGCGGGAAGTGAGACCCAGTACTTC.

The chain couples TRBV12-3 or TRBV12-4 to TRBJ1-3; 7 positions agree with TRBD1. This CDR3 is 16 amino acids long. The V and J ends lost 6 bases and 2 bases, in that order; junction bases with no gene match: 10. CDR3 sequence: CASSQKDRVTGNTIYF. The CDR3 bases are TGTGCCAGCAGCCAAAAAGACAGGGTTACTGGAAACACCATATATTTT.

The chain joins TRBV12-3 or TRBV12-4 to TRBJ2-1, with a tentative D call TRBD2 (5 bases). The CDR3 covers 15 residues. V gave up 7 bases and J gave up 9 bases, with 22 bases separating them. As DNA, the CDR3 is TGTGCCAGCACCGAGACCGTGCGGGCCGGAGGTGAGCAGTTCTTC. It is translated as CASTETVRAGGEQFF.

The chain links TRBV7-3 to TRBJ1-4; a possible D gene is TRBD1 (6 bases). The germline CDR1 and CDR2 sequences are SGHTA and FQGTGA. This CDR3 is 15 amino acids long. Trimming cost V 3 bases and J 8 bases, with 16 bases left between them. CDR3 sequence: CASSLNGGLEEKLFF. The CDR3 DNA reads as TGTGCCAGCAGCTTGAACGGGGGGCTGGAGGAAAAACTGTTTTTT.

The chain carries TRBV20-1 and TRBJ2-1; tentative D call: TRBD2 (5 bases). V was shortened by 6 bases and J by 2 bases, with 20 bases between the two germline ends. CDR3 length equals 16 residues. The germline V gene has CDR1 DFQATT and CDR2 SNEGSKA (reference sequence). In nucleotides, the CDR3 is TGCAGTGCCACGTCCCCCGCGTGGGGAGCCTACAATGAGCAGTTCTTC. It encodes CSATSPAWGAYNEQFF.

The chain recombines TRBV30 with TRBJ1-2, with a weak D call TRBD1 (6 bases). Trimming shortened V by 0 bases and J by 4 bases, and 12 bases separated the two germline ends. Germline V gene lookup returns CDR1 GTSNPN and CDR2 SVGIG (reference sequence). CDR3 length equals 14 residues. The CDR3 is CAWSVDRTRYGYTF. CDR3 bases: TGTGCCTGGAGTGTAGACAGGACCCGCTATGGCTACACCTTC.

V gene TRBV6-2 or TRBV6-3 combines with J gene TRBJ2-2, with a possible D match to TRBD2 (5 bases). Germline CDR1 and CDR2: MNHEY and SVGEGT. This CDR3 has 15 amino acids. V was clipped by 7 bases and J by 0 bases, with 12 bases between them. CDR3 in amino acids: CASKGVGANTGELFF. CDR3 DNA: TGTGCCAGCAAAGGTGTCGGGGCGAACACCGGGGAGCTGTTTTTT.

The J gene is TRBJ2-7, the V gene TRBV18; D tentatively reads TRBD1 or TRBD2 (6 bases each). Trimming removed 3 bases from V and 0 bases from J, with 12 bases in between. The CDR3 runs to 15 residues. CDR1 is KGHSH and CDR2 is LQKENI in the germline V gene. CDR3 loop: CASSPGGLTSYEQYF. CDR3 DNA: TGTGCCAGCTCACCGGGGGGCCTAACCTCCTACGAGCAGTACTTC.

This chain uses TRBV6-5 with TRBJ2-5; 10 nucleotides agree with TRBD2. The CDR3 consists of 13 residues. V was clipped by 8 bases and J by 1 base; unmatched bases: 1. Germline values: CDR1 MNHEY, CDR2 SVGAGI. CDR3 loop: CASRTSGQETQYF. The CDR3 nucleotides read TGTGCCAGCCGGACTAGCGGCCAAGAGACCCAGTACTTC.

CDR3 nucleotides: TGTGCCAGCAGCCAAGATTTGTTATCCACAGATACGCAGTATTTT. Protein product: CASSQDLLSTDTQYF. The chain employs TRBV3-1 and TRBJ2-3; D uncertain. The CDR3 extends over 15 amino acids. Trimming took 0 bases from V and 2 from J, leaving 9 bases between them. In germline, CDR1 is LGHDT, CDR2 YNNKEL (reference sequence).

The CDR3 nucleotides read TGCAGCGTTGAAGGGGACAGGCCAAGAACCGGGGAGCTGTTTTTT. This codes for CSVEGDRPRTGELFF. The chain recombines TRBV29-1 with TRBJ2-2; TRBD1 agrees at 8 bases. The CDR3 totals 15 residues. Trimming took 1 base from V and 5 from J; bases not matched to a gene: 6. Germline V CDR1 and CDR2: SQVTM, ANQGSEA.

The chain carries TRBV7-9 and TRBJ2-1; D is undetermined. Germline assignment: CDR1 SEHNR and CDR2 FQNEAQ (reference sequence). With 5 bases removed from V and 4 bases from J, the gap between germline ends came to 9 bases. The CDR3 contains 13 residues. Here the CDR3 DNA reads TGTGCCAGCAGCCCAGACTGGTACAATGAGCAGTTCTTC. Protein product: CASSPDWYNEQFF.

The gene calls are TRBV7-8 and TRBJ2-5; TRBD2 agrees at 8 bases. CDR3 length: 18 amino acids. The V segment lost 1 base and the J segment 5 bases; nucleotides outside the gene matches: 15. Looked up from germline, CDR1 is SGHVS and CDR2 is FQNEAQ. CDR3 coding DNA: TGTGCCAGCAGCTTAGTCAGTTTATATGGGCGGGGGGCCGAGACCCAGTACTTC. Its protein product is CASSLVSLYGRGAETQYF.